This entry lists 24 T cell receptor beta chains sequenced from one sample in a study of T cell repertoires in breast cancer. Unpaired genes were suppressed by blocking oligonucleotides during a second nested PCR. One entry per CDR3 protein results from TCRdb running MiXCR on the emulsion pairing reads. Of about 40,000 distinct CDR3 sequences in the sample, less than 55% are singletons; the top ten hold 55% to 75%. An expanded emulsion RT-PCR with primers for all TCR V genes paired CD8+ T cell chains. The sequencing input was CD8+ T cells. These receptors all come from a pool of human donors with breast cancer or a healthy control (not recorded which).

The gene calls are TRBV4-2 and TRBJ1-4; unclear D gene. The CDR3 is made up of 16 amino acids. Germline V gene lookup returns CDR1 LGHNA and CDR2 YNFKEQ. V shed 4 bases and J shed 1 base, with 13 bases lying between them. The CDR3 nucleotides read TGTGCCAGCAGCCCCCGGACGAGCAGAACTAATGAAAAACTGTTTTTT. Translated, it gives CASSPRTSRTNEKLFF.

This clonotype was detected a few times. As DNA, the CDR3 is TGCAGTGCTAGAGATCTTCCTCGCGGCACAGATACGCAGTATTTT. Protein: CSARDLPRGTDTQYF. The V gene is TRBV20-1, the J gene TRBJ2-3; no clear D. V was trimmed by 0 bases and J by 1 base, leaving 11 bases between them. In germline, CDR1 is DFQATT, CDR2 SNEGSKA (reference sequence). This CDR3 is 15 amino acids long.

A few counts support this clonotype. The chain combines TRBV20-1 with TRBJ1-4, with D maybe TRBD1 (6 bases). Trimming cost V 6 bases and J 0 bases, with 20 bases left between them. This CDR3 region has 17 residues. Germline V CDR1 and CDR2: DFQATT, SNEGSKA (reference sequence). CDR3 nucleotide sequence: TGCAGTGCCAACCCCCGGACAGCCGGTGCAACTAATGAAAAACTGTTTTTT. It codes for CSANPRTAGATNEKLFF.

The chain joins TRBV28 to TRBJ1-2; unclear D gene. The CDR3 is 15 amino acids. Trimming cost V 5 bases and J 4 bases, with 17 bases left between them. The germline CDR1 and CDR2 sequences are MDHEN and SYDVKM. CDR3 region: CASSRDALLSYGYTF. In nucleotides, the CDR3 is TGTGCCAGCAGTCGAGACGCCCTTTTGAGCTATGGCTACACCTTC.

This clonotype has only a few counts. This chain connects TRBV7-9 to TRBJ2-3, with D unresolved. CDR1 is SEHNR, CDR2 FQNEAQ, per germline (reference sequence). Trimming cost V 5 bases and J 7 bases, with 7 bases left between them. The CDR3 contains 11 residues. Here the CDR3 reads CASSPQNTQYF. Written as DNA, the CDR3 is TGTGCCAGCAGCCCGCAGAATACGCAGTATTTT. Complete variable domain (other parts from reference TRBV7-9 and TRBJ2-3): DTGVSQNPRHKITKRGQNVTFRCDPISEHNRLYWYRQTLGQGPEFLTYFQNEAQLEKSRLLSDRFSAERPKGSFSTLEIQRTEQGDSAMYLCASSPQNTQYFGPGTRLTVL.

This clonotype came up a few times. The chain links TRBV25-1 to TRBJ1-2; D call uncertain. Germline CDR1 and CDR2: MGHDK and SYGVNS. V was cut by 1 base and J by 4 bases, with 10 bases left in between. This CDR3 spans 14 amino acids. CDR3 in amino acids: CASSESVPSYGYTF. CDR3 sequence (DNA): TGTGCCAGCAGTGAATCAGTACCGAGCTATGGCTACACCTTC.

The chain carries TRBV5-1 and TRBJ2-3; D uncertain. CDR1 is SGHRS, CDR2 YFSETQ, per germline. Trimming removed 4 bases at V and 5 bases at J, with 14 bases between. The CDR3 has 14 amino acids. For the CDR3, the DNA is TGCGCCAGCAGCACCCAGAGAGGTGGAGATACGCAGTATTTT. It is translated as CASSTQRGGDTQYF.

The chain is built from TRBV7-2 and TRBJ1-5; D is uncertain. CDR3 length: 15 amino acids. The V gene lost 1 base and the J gene lost 0 bases, with 7 bases spanning the gap. Germline CDR1 is SGHTA and CDR2 is FQGNSA. This CDR3 reads CASSLEGSSNQPQHF. CDR3 coding DNA: TGTGCCAGCAGCTTAGAGGGCAGTAGCAATCAGCCCCAGCATTTT.

About this clonotype: This could be a read error, since a much larger clone is one nucleotide away. No conserved phenylalanine or tryptophan is present at the end of the CDR3, so a read error is the likely explanation. The CDR3, as DNA: TGTGCCAGCAGCCTGGCGGACAGGGGCCTTAACACCGGGGAGCTGTTTCTT. This codes for CASSLADRGLNTGELFL. V gene TRBV5-6 combines with J gene TRBJ2-2; 9 bases are shared with TRBD1. The CDR3 spans 17 residues. Germline V gene sequence: CDR1 SGHDT, CDR2 YYEEEE. V shed 4 bases and J 2 bases; nucleotides not matched to a gene: 9.

This clonotype was observed a few times. The chain links TRBV27 to TRBJ2-1, with 7 bases matching TRBD2. CDR3 size: 17 residues. V lost 4 bases and J lost 3; bases outside the gene matches: 12. Per germline, CDR1 MNHEY and CDR2 SMNVEV (reference sequence). Here the CDR3 DNA reads TGTGCCAGCAGTTCAAAACCTACGGGAGGTCTCTACAATGAGCAGTTCTTC. This encodes CASSSKPTGGLYNEQFF.

This clonotype was seen only a few times. The chain recombines TRBV6-1 with TRBJ2-7; D is unclear. CDR1 and CDR2 from the germline V gene are MNHNS and SASEGT. The CDR3 is 11 residues long. Between the trimmed V and J ends, which lost 5 bases and 3 bases, there was a span of 5 bases. CDR3 coding DNA: TGTGCCAGCAGTTCCCTCTACGAGCAGTACTTC. Its translation: CASSSLYEQYF.

This clonotype showed up many times. The CDR3 region is CASSFGGPHTEAFF. The DNA for the CDR3 is TGTGCCAGCAGTTTCGGGGGACCGCACACTGAAGCTTTCTTT. The V and J genes are TRBV27 and TRBJ1-1, with D perhaps TRBD1 (5 bases). The CDR3 runs 14 residues. Germline loops: CDR1 MNHEY, CDR2 SMNVEV (reference sequence). V shed 3 bases and J shed 3 bases, with 11 bases lying between them.

Details on this clonotype: A much larger clonotype is one base distant, so this may be a read error. The chain carries TRBV27 and TRBJ2-1; 9 bases agree with TRBD1. There are 13 residues in the CDR3. Germline V CDR1 and CDR2: MNHEY, SMNVEV (reference sequence). V was clipped by 5 bases and J by 15 bases; unmatched bases: 11. The DNA of the CDR3 is TGTGCCAGCAGTCTCGCCGGGACAGGGAAAAGGTTCTTC. The encoded protein is CASSLAGTGKRFF.

This clonotype was found once. Since a much larger clone is just one base distant, this may be a read error. V gene TRBV28 combines with J gene TRBJ2-5; 9 positions agree with TRBD2. Germline CDR1 MDHEN, CDR2 SYDVKM. This CDR3 comprises 16 residues. The CDR3, as DNA: TGTGCCAGCAGAGCTAGCGGGACCCTCTACCAAGAGACCCGGTACTTC. This codes for CASRASGTLYQETRYF.

The V gene is TRBV20-1, the J gene TRBJ1-5; TRBD1 matches at 10 bases. V dropped 0 bases and J dropped 3; count of bases not matched to a gene: 5. Germline CDR1 is DFQATT and CDR2 is SNEGSKA (reference sequence). This CDR3 is built from 16 residues. The CDR3 nucleotides are TGCAGTGCTAGAGACCTGACAGGGGGCTTCAATCAGCCCCAGCATTTT. This translates into CSARDLTGGFNQPQHF.

This clonotype has only a few counts. The chain employs TRBV6-1 and TRBJ2-3; D is uncertain. This CDR3 has 14 amino acids. Germline CDR1 and CDR2: MNHNS and SASEGT. Trimming took 2 bases from V and 1 from J, leaving 7 bases between them. The CDR3 loop reads CASSESWGTDTQYF. The CDR3 coding sequence is TGTGCCAGCAGTGAATCTTGGGGCACAGATACGCAGTATTTT.

This clonotype turned up a few times. The genes are TRBV7-9 and TRBJ2-7; D remains ambiguous. Germline CDR1 SEHNR, CDR2 FQNEAQ (reference sequence). This CDR3 is 10 amino acids long. V lost 8 bases and J 7 bases, leaving 9 bases between the germline ends. CDR3 loop: CASGVGEQYF. CDR3 sequence (DNA): TGTGCCAGCGGGGTCGGGGAGCAGTACTTC.

The rearrangement uses TRBV29-1 and TRBJ1-2; TRBD1 matches at 9 bases. The germline CDR1 and CDR2 sequences are SQVTM and ANQGSEA. This CDR3 has 17 amino acids. After removal of 3 bases from V and 4 bases from J, the junction contained 15 bases not matched to a gene. CDR3 in amino acids: CSVDSTRQGEFTYGYTF. The CDR3 nucleotides read TGCAGCGTTGACTCTACCCGACAGGGGGAGTTTACCTATGGCTACACCTTC.

The gene calls are TRBV7-2 and TRBJ2-7; 8 positions match TRBD2. Germline assignment: CDR1 SGHTA and CDR2 FQGNSA. The CDR3 sequence is 14 residues long. V dropped 4 bases and J dropped 3; count of bases not matched to a gene: 5. The chain's CDR3 is CASSSTSGGYEQYF. CDR3 DNA: TGTGCCAGCAGCTCCACCAGCGGGGGCTACGAGCAGTACTTC.

As for this clonotype: Since a much larger clone is just one base distant, this may be a read error. The rearrangement links TRBV27 to TRBJ1-1; D perhaps matches TRBD1 (5 bases). Germline V CDR1 and CDR2: MNHEY, SMNVEV (reference sequence). The V gene lost 8 bases and the J gene lost 11 bases, with 24 bases spanning the gap. The CDR3 is 14 amino acids. The DNA for the CDR3 is TGTGCCAGCTGTCCATCGGGACCAACTATGGGGGCTTTCTTT. Amino acid sequence: CASCPSGPTMGAFF.

In its sample, this clonotype was seen a few times. The chain joins TRBV27 to TRBJ2-7, with D possibly TRBD1 on 5 matching bases. The CDR3 has 14 amino acids. The germline V and J ends were trimmed by 7 bases and 5 bases, with 18 bases remaining between them. Germline V gene sequence: CDR1 MNHEY, CDR2 SMNVEV (reference sequence). CDR3 region: CASTPYFQGNEQYF. CDR3 nucleotides: TGTGCCAGCACCCCATACTTTCAGGGCAACGAGCAGTACTTC.

CDR3 bases: TGTGCCAGCAGCTTAGGGAAGGCTGGGGCCAACGTCCTGACTTTC. It codes for CASSLGKAGANVLTF. The chain carries TRBV11-2 and TRBJ2-6; D is unresolved. CDR3 length: 15 amino acids. The V end was cut by 1 base, the J end by 2 bases, with 6 bases between. Germline lookup yields CDR1 SGHAT and CDR2 FQNNGV.

The chain carries TRBV20-1 and TRBJ2-1, with TRBD1 as a possible D gene (5 bases). The CDR3 loop spans 14 amino acids. V dropped 3 bases and J dropped 6 bases, with 15 bases sitting between them. The germline CDR1 and CDR2 sequences are DFQATT and SNEGSKA (reference sequence). This CDR3 is CSARSPNGANEQFF. For the CDR3, the DNA is TGCAGTGCTAGGAGCCCGAATGGGGCCAATGAGCAGTTCTTC.

The rearrangement uses TRBV12-3 or TRBV12-4 and TRBJ2-1; 8 bases match TRBD2. This CDR3 has 19 residues. Trimming took 3 bases from V and 2 from J; bases not matched to a gene: 15. This chain's CDR3 is CASSFRVGRGGRTYNEQFF. CDR3 DNA sequence: TGTGCCAGCAGTTTTCGCGTGGGCCGGGGCGGGAGGACCTACAATGAGCAGTTCTTC.